The TCR beta chain described here comes from a study of glioma-infiltrating T cells. Between the trimmed V and J ends, which lost 6 bases and 6 bases, there was a span of 23 bases. Germline CDR1 LGHNA, CDR2 YSLEER. The CDR3 covers 16 residues. Study-wide results and limits: CDR3 overlap between tissue and blood was very small. Non-neoplastic patients had below-expected tissue-blood divergence, while all gliomas exceeded expectation.

The table lists this clonotype with many counts. Its antigen is not identified. Amplification of TCR alpha and beta CDR3 regions from RNA used iRepertoire nested multiplex PCR. Input was roughly 85-450 ng of tissue mRNA or PBMC total RNA. From the multiplex PCR reads, TCRdb called clonotypes with MiXCR, one entry per CDR3 protein. The sample has more than 95,000 distinct CDR3 sequences, about 23% seen once. The J gene is TRBJ1-2, the V gene TRBV4-3; D is uncertain. The material sequenced was glioma tissue, nonneoplastic brain tissue, or PBMCs (not recorded which). This TCR was sampled from a human donor with low-grade glioma or glioblastoma, undergoing nonglioma brain surgery, or in good health (not recorded which). CDR3 in DNA: TGCGCCAGCAGACAACTTTGGGTCGGGGTGTCGGATGGCTACACCTTC. Translated: CASRQLWVGVSDGYTF.